Sequencing of this T cell receptor beta chain was carried out in a study of cytomegalovirus exposure and HLA in healthy donors. Primers included in the PCR were 60 Vbeta and 13 Jbeta primers. Using immunoSEQ multiplex PCR, the repertoire was profiled, and TCRdb retains in-frame clones only, with some absent. This repertoire shows 200,000 to 250,000 clones, approximately 78% found once; its top ten account for 3% to 4%. The CDR3 loop spans 13 amino acids. The V and J ends lost 5 bases and 2 bases respectively, with 9 bases between them. From germline, CDR1 is SGHDN and CDR2 FVKESK. V and J are TRBV14 and TRBJ1-1, with unresolved D. The sequence came from a male donor in good health and CMV-seronegative. Sequenced sample: PBMCs. Here the CDR3 DNA reads TGTGCCAGCAGCTCCGGGTTTAACACTGAAGCTTTCTTT. Its translation is CASSSGFNTEAFF. Supplemented by reference TRBV14 and TRBJ1-1, the full variable domain reads EAGVTQFPSHSVIEKGQTVTLRCDPISGHDNLYWYRRVMGKEIKFLLHFVKESKQDESGMPNNRFLAERTGGTYSTLKVQPAELEDSGVYFCASSSGFNTEAFFGQGTRLTVV.